This paragraph reports one T cell receptor beta chain. Antigen: not known. This clone may be a read error of a much larger clone one base away. Together with a sample-barcoded 5' primer, a J-beta primer mix was included in a second PCR lasting about 7 to 11 cycles. TCRdb fed the 5' RACE reads into MiXCR, producing one record per CDR3 protein. The table lists more than 800,000 distinct CDR3 sequences, 29% of them singletons, with around 15% in the top ten. The germline V gene has CDR1 ENHRY and CDR2 SYGVKD. CDR3 size: 13 residues. This sample was included in a study of blood T cells in healthy people across ages. Whole-study findings and limits: A greater number of naive CD4+ cells and higher diversity distinguished long-lived donors from aged donors. Roughly linear declines in TCR beta diversity per million T cells occurred with age.

Sequenced sample: blood. The chain carries TRBV10-3 and TRBJ2-3; D may correspond to TRBD1 or TRBD2 (5 bases each). The receptor was isolated from a woman of 80 years or more in good health. DNA for the CDR3: TGTGTCATCCGGGACCAACCCACAGATACGCAGTATTTT. It yields the protein CVIRDQPTDTQYF.